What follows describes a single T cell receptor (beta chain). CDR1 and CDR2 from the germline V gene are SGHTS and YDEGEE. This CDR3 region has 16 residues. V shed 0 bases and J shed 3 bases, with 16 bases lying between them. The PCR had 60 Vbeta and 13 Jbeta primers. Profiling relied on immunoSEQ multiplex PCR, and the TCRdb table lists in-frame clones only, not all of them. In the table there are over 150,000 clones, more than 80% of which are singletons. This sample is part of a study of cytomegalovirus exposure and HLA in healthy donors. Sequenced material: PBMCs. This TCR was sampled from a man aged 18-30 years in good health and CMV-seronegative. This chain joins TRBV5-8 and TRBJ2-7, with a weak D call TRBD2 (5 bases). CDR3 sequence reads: CASSLETTTIYYEQYF. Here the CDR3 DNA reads TGTGCCAGCAGCTTGGAGACTACTACCATTTACTACGAGCAGTACTTC.